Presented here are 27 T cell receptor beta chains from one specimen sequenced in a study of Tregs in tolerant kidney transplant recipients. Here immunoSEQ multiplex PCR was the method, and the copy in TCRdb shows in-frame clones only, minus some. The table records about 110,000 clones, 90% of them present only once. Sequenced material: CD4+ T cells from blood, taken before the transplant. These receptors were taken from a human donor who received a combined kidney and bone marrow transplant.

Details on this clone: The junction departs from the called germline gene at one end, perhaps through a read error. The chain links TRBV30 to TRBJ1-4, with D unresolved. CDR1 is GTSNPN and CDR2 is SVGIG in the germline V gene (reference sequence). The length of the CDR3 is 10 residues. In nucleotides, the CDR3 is TGTGCCTGGACTCAGTGGGAGGCTGTTTTT. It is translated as CAWTQWEAVF.

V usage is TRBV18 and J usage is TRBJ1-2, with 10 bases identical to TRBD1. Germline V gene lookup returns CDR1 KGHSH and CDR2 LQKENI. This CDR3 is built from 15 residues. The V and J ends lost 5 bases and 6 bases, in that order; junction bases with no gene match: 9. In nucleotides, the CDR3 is TGTGCCAGCTCAGAAGGGACAGGGGTGTTGAATGGCTACACCTTC. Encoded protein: CASSEGTGVLNGYTF.

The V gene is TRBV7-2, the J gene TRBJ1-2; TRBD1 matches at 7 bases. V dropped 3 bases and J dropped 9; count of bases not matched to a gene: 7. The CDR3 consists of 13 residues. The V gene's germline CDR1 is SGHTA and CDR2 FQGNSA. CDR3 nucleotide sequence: TGTGCCAGCAGCTTTTTAGAGGGGGCCAGCTACACCTTC. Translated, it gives CASSFLEGASYTF.

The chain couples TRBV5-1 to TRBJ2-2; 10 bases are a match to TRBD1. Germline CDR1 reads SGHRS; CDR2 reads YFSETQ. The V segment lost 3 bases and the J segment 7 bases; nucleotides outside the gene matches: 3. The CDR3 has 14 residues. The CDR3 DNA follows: TGCGCCAGCAGCTCGACAGGGGGCCTCGGGGAGCTGTTTTTT. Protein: CASSSTGGLGELFF.

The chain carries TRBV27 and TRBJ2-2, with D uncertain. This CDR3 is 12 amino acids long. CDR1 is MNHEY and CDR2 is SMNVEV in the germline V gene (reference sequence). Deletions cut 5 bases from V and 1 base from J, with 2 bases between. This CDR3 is CASSQNTGELFF. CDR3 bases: TGTGCCAGCAGTCAGAACACCGGGGAGCTGTTTTTT.

The CDR3 DNA follows: TGCAGCGTTTTACAGGGGGCAACCGGGGAGCTGTTTTTT. Protein product: CSVLQGATGELFF. The chain is built from TRBV29-1 and TRBJ2-2; 9 bases align to TRBD1. In germline, CDR1 is SQVTM, CDR2 ANQGSEA. The CDR3 loop spans 13 amino acids. Trimming removed 5 bases from V and 5 bases from J; junction bases left unmatched: 3.

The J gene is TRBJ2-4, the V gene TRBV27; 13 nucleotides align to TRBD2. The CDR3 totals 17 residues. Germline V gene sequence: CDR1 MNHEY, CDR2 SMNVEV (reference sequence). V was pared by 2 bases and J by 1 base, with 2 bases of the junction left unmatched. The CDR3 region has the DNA TGTGCCAGCAGTTTAGGACTAGCGGGAGCCGCCAAAAACATTCAGTACTTC. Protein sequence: CASSLGLAGAAKNIQYF.

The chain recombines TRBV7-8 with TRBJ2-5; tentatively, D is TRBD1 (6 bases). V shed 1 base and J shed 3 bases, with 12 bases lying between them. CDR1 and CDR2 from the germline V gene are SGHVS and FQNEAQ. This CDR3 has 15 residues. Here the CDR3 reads CASSLVGRGEETQYF. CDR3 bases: TGTGCCAGCAGCTTAGTCGGCAGGGGAGAAGAGACCCAGTACTTC. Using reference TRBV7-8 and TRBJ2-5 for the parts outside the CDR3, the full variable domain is GAGVSQSPRYKVAKRGQDVALRCDPISGHVSLFWYQQALGQGPEFLTYFQNEAQLDKSGLPSDRFFAERPEGSVSTLKIQRTQQEDSAVYLCASSLVGRGEETQYFGPGTRLLVL.

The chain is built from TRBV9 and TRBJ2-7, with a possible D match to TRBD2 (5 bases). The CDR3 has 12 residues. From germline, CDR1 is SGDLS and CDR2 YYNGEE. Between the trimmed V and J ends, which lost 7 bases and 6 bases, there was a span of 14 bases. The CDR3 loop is CASGNGISEQYF. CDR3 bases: TGTGCCAGCGGTAACGGGATCAGCGAGCAGTACTTC.

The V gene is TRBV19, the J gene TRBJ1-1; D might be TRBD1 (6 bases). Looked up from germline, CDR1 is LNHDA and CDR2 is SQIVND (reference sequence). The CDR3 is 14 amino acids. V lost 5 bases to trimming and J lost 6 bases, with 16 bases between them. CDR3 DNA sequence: TGTGCCAGTAGTCCTCCCAGGGGCAGCGCTGAAGCTTTCTTT. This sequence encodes CASSPPRGSAEAFF. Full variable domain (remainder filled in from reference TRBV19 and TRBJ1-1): DGGITQSPKYLFRKEGQNVTLSCEQNLNHDAMYWYRQDPGQGLRLIYYSQIVNDFQKGDIAEGYSVSREKKESFPLTVTSAQKNPTAFYLCASSPPRGSAEAFFGQGTRLTVV.

CDR3: CASGTTGLVYGYTF. CDR3 nucleotides: TGTGCCAGCGGAACTACAGGGTTAGTCTATGGCTACACCTTC. The chain combines TRBV27 with TRBJ1-2, with D possibly being TRBD1 (6 bases). Germline CDR1 and CDR2: MNHEY and SMNVEV (reference sequence). Trimming cost V 8 bases and J 4 bases, with 17 bases left between them. This CDR3 has 14 amino acids.

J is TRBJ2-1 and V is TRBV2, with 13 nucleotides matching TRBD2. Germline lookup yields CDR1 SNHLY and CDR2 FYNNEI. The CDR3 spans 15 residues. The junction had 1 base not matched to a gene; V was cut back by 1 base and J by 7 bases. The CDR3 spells CASSEVLAGGNEQFF. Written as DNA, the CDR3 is TGTGCCAGCAGTGAAGTACTAGCGGGGGGGAATGAGCAGTTCTTC.

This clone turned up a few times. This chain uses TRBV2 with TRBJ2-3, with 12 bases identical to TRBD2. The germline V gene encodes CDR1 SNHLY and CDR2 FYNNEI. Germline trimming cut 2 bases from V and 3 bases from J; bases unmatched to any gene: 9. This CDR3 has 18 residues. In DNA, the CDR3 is TGTGCCAGCAGTGAAACGTGGCTAGCGGGGGGGAAAACAGATACGCAGTATTTT. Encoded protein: CASSETWLAGGKTDTQYF. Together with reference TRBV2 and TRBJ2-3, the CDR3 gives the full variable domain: EPEVTQTPSHQVTQMGQEVILRCVPISNHLYFYWYRQILGQKVEFLVSFYNNEISEKSEIFDDQFSVERPDGSNFTLKIRSTKLEDSAMYFCASSETWLAGGKTDTQYFGPGTRLTVL.

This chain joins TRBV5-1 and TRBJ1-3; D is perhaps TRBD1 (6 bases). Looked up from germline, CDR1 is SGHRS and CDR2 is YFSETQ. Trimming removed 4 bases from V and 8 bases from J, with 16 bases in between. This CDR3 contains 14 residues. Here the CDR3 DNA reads TGCGCCAGCAGCAAAACGAGGGGGAAGGACACCATATATTTT. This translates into CASSKTRGKDTIYF.

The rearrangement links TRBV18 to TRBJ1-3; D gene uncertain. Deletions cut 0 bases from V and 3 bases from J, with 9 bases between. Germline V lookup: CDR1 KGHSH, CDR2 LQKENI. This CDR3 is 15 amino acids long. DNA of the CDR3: TGTGCCAGCTCACCACCGAGTGAGATTGGAAACACCATATATTTT. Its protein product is CASSPPSEIGNTIYF. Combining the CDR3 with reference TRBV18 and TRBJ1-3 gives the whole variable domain NAGVMQNPRHLVRRRGQEARLRCSPMKGHSHVYWYRQLPEEGLKFMVYLQKENIIDESGMPKERFSAEFPKEGPSILRIQQVVRGDSAAYFCASSPPSEIGNTIYFGEGSWLTVV.

This CDR3 is CASSPSSANYGYTF. The CDR3 DNA reads as TGTGCCAGTAGTCCAAGCTCCGCTAACTATGGCTACACCTTC. The chain recombines TRBV19 with TRBJ1-2, with no clear D. V lost 5 bases and J 0 bases, leaving 10 bases between the germline ends. There are 14 residues in the CDR3. In germline, CDR1 is LNHDA, CDR2 SQIVND (reference sequence).

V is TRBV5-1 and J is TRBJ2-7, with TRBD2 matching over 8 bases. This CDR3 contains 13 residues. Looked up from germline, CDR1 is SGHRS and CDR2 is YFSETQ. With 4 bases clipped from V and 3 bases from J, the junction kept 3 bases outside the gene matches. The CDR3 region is CASSRTSSYEQYF. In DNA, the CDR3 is TGCGCCAGCAGCAGGACTAGCAGCTACGAGCAGTACTTC. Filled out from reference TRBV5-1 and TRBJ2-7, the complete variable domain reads KAGVTQTPRYLIKTRGQQVTLSCSPISGHRSVSWYQQTPGQGLQFLFEYFSETQRNKGNFPGRFSGRQFSNSRSEMNVSTLELGDSALYLCASSRTSSYEQYFGPGTRLTVT.

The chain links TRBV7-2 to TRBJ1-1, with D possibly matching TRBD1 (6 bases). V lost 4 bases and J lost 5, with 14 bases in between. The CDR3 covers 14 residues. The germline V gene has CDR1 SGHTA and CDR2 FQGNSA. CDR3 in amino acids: CASSSTGRMTEAFF. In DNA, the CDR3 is TGTGCCAGCAGCTCGACAGGTCGCATGACTGAAGCTTTCTTT. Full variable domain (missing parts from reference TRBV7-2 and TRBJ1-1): GAGVSQSPSNKVTEKGKDVELRCDPISGHTALYWYRQSLGQGLEFLIYFQGNSAPDKSGLPSDRFSAERTGGSVSTLTIQRTQQEDSAVYLCASSSTGRMTEAFFGQGTRLTVV.

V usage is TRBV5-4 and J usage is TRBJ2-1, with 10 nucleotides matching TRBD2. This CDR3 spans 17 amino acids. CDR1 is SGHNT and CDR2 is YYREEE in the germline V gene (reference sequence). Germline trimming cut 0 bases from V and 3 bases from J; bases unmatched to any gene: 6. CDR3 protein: CASSLGLAGAYYNEQFF. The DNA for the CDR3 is TGTGCCAGCAGCTTGGGGCTAGCGGGGGCCTACTACAATGAGCAGTTCTTC.

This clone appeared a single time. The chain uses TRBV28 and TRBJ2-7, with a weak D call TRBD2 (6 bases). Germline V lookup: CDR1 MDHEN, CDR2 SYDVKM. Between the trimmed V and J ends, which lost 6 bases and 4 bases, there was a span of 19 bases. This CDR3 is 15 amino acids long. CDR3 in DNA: TGTGCCAGCAGCCTAATGGGCGGGACGGTTTACGAGCAGTACTTC. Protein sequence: CASSLMGGTVYEQYF.

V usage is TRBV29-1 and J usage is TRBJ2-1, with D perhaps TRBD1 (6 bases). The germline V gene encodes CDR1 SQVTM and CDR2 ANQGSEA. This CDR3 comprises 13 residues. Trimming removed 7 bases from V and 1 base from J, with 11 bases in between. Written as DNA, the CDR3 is TGCAGCGCAGTGAGGGGGTCCTACAATGAGCAGTTCTTC. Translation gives CSAVRGSYNEQFF.

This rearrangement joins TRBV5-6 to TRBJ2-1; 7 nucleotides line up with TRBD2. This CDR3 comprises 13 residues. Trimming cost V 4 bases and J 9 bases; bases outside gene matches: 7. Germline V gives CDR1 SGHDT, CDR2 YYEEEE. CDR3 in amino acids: CASSARPGGEQFF. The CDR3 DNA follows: TGTGCCAGCAGCGCCCGGCCGGGGGGTGAGCAGTTCTTC. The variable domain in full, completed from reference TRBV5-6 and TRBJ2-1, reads DAGVTQSPTHLIKTRGQQVTLRCSPKSGHDTVSWYQQALGQGPQFIFQYYEEEERQRGNFPDRFSGHQFPNYSSELNVNALLLGDSALYLCASSARPGGEQFFGPGTRLTVL.

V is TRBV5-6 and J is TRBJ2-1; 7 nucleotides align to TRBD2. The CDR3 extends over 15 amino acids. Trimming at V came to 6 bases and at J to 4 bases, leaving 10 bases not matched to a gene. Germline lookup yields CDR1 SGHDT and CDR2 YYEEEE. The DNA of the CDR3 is TGTGCCAGCATCCCTTCGGGGGGACCTTACAATGAGCAGTTCTTC. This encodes CASIPSGGPYNEQFF.

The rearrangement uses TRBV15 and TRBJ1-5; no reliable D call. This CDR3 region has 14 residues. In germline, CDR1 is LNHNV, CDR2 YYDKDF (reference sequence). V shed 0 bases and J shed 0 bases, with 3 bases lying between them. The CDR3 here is CATSREYSNQPQHF. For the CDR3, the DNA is TGTGCCACCAGCAGAGAGTATAGCAATCAGCCCCAGCATTTT.

In DNA, the CDR3 is TGTGCCAGCAGCTTAGTACAGTGGACTTGGCAGCCCCAGCATTTT. Its translation is CASSLVQWTWQPQHF. The genes are TRBV11-3 and TRBJ1-5; D uncertain. V gave up 1 base and J gave up 7 bases, with 14 bases separating them. CDR1 and CDR2 (germline): SGHNT, YENEEA. The CDR3 sequence is 15 residues long.

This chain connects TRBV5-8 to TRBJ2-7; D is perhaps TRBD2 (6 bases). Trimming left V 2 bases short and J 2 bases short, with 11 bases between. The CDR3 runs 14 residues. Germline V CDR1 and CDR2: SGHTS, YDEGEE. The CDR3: CASSFGRGPYEQYF. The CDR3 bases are TGTGCCAGCAGCTTTGGGCGGGGACCCTACGAGCAGTACTTC.

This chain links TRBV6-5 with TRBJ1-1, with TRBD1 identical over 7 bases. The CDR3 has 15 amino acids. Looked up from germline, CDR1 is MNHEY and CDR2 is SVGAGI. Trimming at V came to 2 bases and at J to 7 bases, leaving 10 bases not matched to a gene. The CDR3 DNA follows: TGTGCCAGCAGTTACGGGAACCCTGGGACAGTTGAAGCTTTCTTT. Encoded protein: CASSYGNPGTVEAFF.